The clone carrying this T cell receptor (beta chain) was seen many times. No antigen is known for it. This record belongs to a study of regulatory T cells in long-lasting Graves disease. According to the study, TCR beta libraries were built with iRepertoire HTBI primers and CDR3-region Arm-PCR. A single record per CDR3 protein comes from TCRdb applying MiXCR to the multiplex PCR reads. The table lists 310,000 or so distinct CDR3 sequences, about 18% of them singletons. Time point indicated: persistent/refractory GD, antithyroid drugs over 5 years with positive TRAb. Generation of the TCR library employed RNA extracted from PBMCs. Graves' disease diagnoses used American Thyroid Association guidelines. An endocrinology unit in Xi'an, China, supplied the patients. The study, taken as a whole, reports: Reduced TCR diversity was observed in persistent Graves' patients versus newly diagnosed patients. There were preferences for TRBV28, TRBJ1-2 and TRBJ2-5 in persistent disease.

Per germline, CDR1 LGHDT and CDR2 YNNKEL (reference sequence). CDR3 length: 14 residues. Trimming removed 4 bases at V and 5 bases at J, with 14 bases between. The TCR was taken from a female donor with Graves disease. The source material was peripheral blood mononuclear cells (PBMCs), sampled when the disease was refractory, from a patient treated with antithyroid drugs. The chain carries TRBV3-1 and TRBJ1-2; D is uncertain. In DNA form, the CDR3 reads TGTGCCAGCAGCCCCTCCCGGGCATCATATGGCTACACCTTC. Its translation is CASSPSRASYGYTF.